This T cell receptor beta chain is from a study of blood T cells in healthy people across ages. Donors ranged from 6 to 90 years old and were healthy Caucasians in Russia. The table lists this clonotype with a few counts. Its antigen is still unknown. General observations from the study: Changes seen in expanded clonotypes were possibly confounded by donor CMV status left unknown. Naive T cell percentage showed a strong correlation with TCR beta diversity.

Deletions cut 1 base from V and 3 bases from J, with 7 bases between. This CDR3 has 14 residues. Germline V gives CDR1 SGHTA, CDR2 FQGNSA. The authors ran a second PCR of about 7 to 12 cycles using a sample-barcoded 5' primer and a J-beta primer mix. Per sample, CDR3-containing paired-end reads numbered at least 2.5 million. Each CDR3 protein gets one entry after TCRdb re-called the 5' RACE reads with MiXCR. This repertoire shows hundreds of thousands of distinct CDR3 sequences, approximately 53% found once; its top ten account for 25% to 30%. This clonotype originated in a man in his forties in good health. The sequencing sample was made of blood. The rearrangement joins TRBV7-2 to TRBJ2-1; tentatively, D is TRBD2 (5 bases). The chain's CDR3 is CASSLGGYYNEQFF. CDR3 nucleotides: TGTGCCAGCAGCTTAGGCGGGTACTACAATGAGCAGTTCTTC.